What follows describes a single TCR beta chain. In its sample, this clonotype was seen many times. Its recognized antigen is unknown. The sample holds no much larger clone one base away, and base qualities are not on file. This entry comes from a study of glioma-infiltrating T cells (dated by TCRdb to 2016 to 2018). Background on the whole study: Glioma tissue, non-neoplastic brain tissue and matched peripheral blood mononuclear cells were used as sources from which TCR alpha- and beta-chain repertoires were sequenced. Each tissue-infiltrating repertoire was compared with the same patient's peripheral blood repertoire to measure divergence between tissue and blood T-cell populations. Three low-grade glioma patients, 7 to 9 primary glioblastoma patients and three non-glioma patients contributing non-neoplastic brain tissue were included in the paired cohort.

Overall study outcomes, separate from this receptor: Small numbers underpinned the group comparisons: under ten glioblastoma patients, three low-grade glioma patients and three non-neoplastic patients. VJ-independent divergence between tissue and blood was lower than expected in non-neoplastic patients but higher than expected in all gliomas, particularly low-grade gliomas. Tissue and blood shared very few CDR3 sequences, a result attributed to high CDR3 diversity and limited sampling.

TCR alpha and beta CDR3 regions were amplified with the iRepertoire nested amplicon-rescue multiplex PCR (arm-PCR) platform from RNA. The input for one-step reverse transcription and amplification was about 100-400 ng of either tissue mRNA or PBMC total RNA. Following bead purification, Illumina adapters were added by a secondary multiplex PCR, and the libraries were gel-purified between 200 and 400 bp. Demultiplexing relied on internal 6-nucleotide barcodes carried by the libraries. Sequencing of libraries was performed on an Illumina MiSeq with 2x220 or 2x250 nucleotide paired-end reads. The published analysis was carried out like this. FLASH 1.2.11 was used to merge paired reads, and BWA-MEM then aligned the reads to the GRCh37 human genome before TRA and TRB reads were extracted. For V and J assignment, an IMGT-derived reference of cassette sequences and CDR3 motifs that included pseudogenes was used. Three-frame translation of reads was performed, and productive CDR3s were defined as those with a C...FGXG motif and no stop codons. A clonotype was defined as a unique combination of a V-J cassette pair and a CDR3 amino acid sequence. Hamming distance filtering was applied to reads, with thresholds set by the sequence error rate of each sample in mapped regions. Using fastp trimming at Q25 and MiXCR clonotype assembly, TCRdb reanalyzed the public sequencing data and kept in-frame beta chains. Rows merge per CDR3 protein into single entries with the most common DNA and genes. For this entry, the V and J calls and clone size follow TCRdb and not the study's own pipeline. The sample table lists approximately 100,000 distinct CDR3 sequences, around 28% of them with a count of one. The leading ten clones occupy roughly 46% of the sample.

Spanning cysteine to phenylalanine, the CDR3 consists of 14 amino acids. CDR3 DNA is the only sequence kept; it has 42 bases, read in frame from the first base. Via the germline V gene, CDR1 is SNHLY and CDR2 FYNNEI. V is pared back by 3 bases and J by 1 base, with 9 bases lying between the germline termini. The chain joins TRBV2 to TRBJ2-5; tentative D gene TRBD1, with 5 bases matching. Sample: glioma tissue, nonneoplastic brain tissue, or PBMCs (not recorded which). The receptor was derived from a human donor with low-grade glioma or glioblastoma, undergoing nonglioma brain surgery, or in good health (not recorded which). The CDR3 in this case is CASSERRAQETQYF. The sequenced DNA: TGTGCCAGCAGTGAGCGCAGGGCCCAAGAGACCCAGTACTTC.